The rows below give T cell receptor beta chains drawn from one sample of a study of blood T cell repertoires in COVID-19. Libraries were prepared by immunoSEQ multiplex PCR; TCRdb keeps only in-frame clonotypes and omits some of them. The sample includes under 250,000 clones, almost 85% of them seen just once. The sequenced sample consisted of PBMCs or T cells enriched from blood (not recorded which). All receptors come from a woman aged 45 to 65 with acute COVID-19. CDR3s include the opening cysteine and the closing phenylalanine or tryptophan. The order of the fields is J gene, V gene, clone size, D gene, CDR3 protein, CDR3 DNA. D genes are given only for firm matches. Size tells how often a clone was seen (once, few, many) or the class of an expanded clone, and some rows leave it out.

TRBJ1-5 | TRBV6-2/TRBV6-3 | . | TRBD1 | CASSYRAARGVYSNQPQHF | TGTGCCAGCAGTTATCGAGCCGCCAGGGGGGTATATAGCAATCAGCCCCAGCATTTT
TRBJ1-6 | TRBV7-9 | few | . | CASSFSSYNSPLHF | TGTGCCAGCAGCTTCAGCTCCTATAATTCACCCCTCCACTTT
TRBJ1-1 | TRBV18 | . | . | CASSLKGLTNTEAFF | TGTGCCAGCTCACTGAAGGGACTTACGAACACTGAAGCTTTCTTT
TRBJ1-1 | TRBV19 | . | TRBD1 | CATTGAPVTEAFF | TGTGCCACAACAGGGGCGCCGGTCACTGAAGCTTTCTTT
TRBJ2-5 | TRBV14 | . | TRBD2 | CASSHRAGGQETQYF | TGTGCCAGCAGCCACCGAGCGGGGGGGCAAGAGACCCAGTACTTC
TRBJ1-6 | TRBV28 | . | . | CASSLGQGGNSPLHF | TGTGCCAGCAGTTTGGGGCAGGGTGGCAATTCACCCCTCCACTTT
TRBJ1-3 | TRBV9 | . | . | CASSGQISNTIYF | TGTGCCAGCAGCGGACAAATAAGTAACACCATATATTTT
TRBJ2-4 | TRBV20-1 | . | . | CSASPGRLGAKNIQYF | TGCAGTGCTAGTCCCGGCCGACTTGGGGCCAAAAACATTCAGTACTTC
TRBJ1-2 | TRBV6-1 | . | . | CASSEGVGGNGYTF | TGTGCCAGCAGTGAAGGGGTAGGCGGGAATGGCTACACCTTC
TRBJ1-1 | TRBV5-1 | . | . | CASSSGGVNTEAFF | TGCGCCAGCAGCTCCGGGGGGGTCAACACTGAAGCTTTCTTT
TRBJ1-5 | TRBV7-8 | . | . | CASSQDTSNQPQHF | TGTGCCAGCAGCCAAGACACGAGCAATCAGCCCCAGCATTTT
TRBJ1-2 | TRBV4-3 | . | . | CASSQDGTSYGYTF | TGCGCCAGCAGCCAAGATGGGACTTCATATGGCTACACCTTC
TRBJ2-1 | TRBV7-9 | . | TRBD2 | CASSPGRGLAEAYNEQFF | TGTGCCAGCAGCCCGGGACGAGGACTAGCGGAGGCCTACAATGAGCAGTTCTTC
TRBJ2-1 | TRBV5-1 | . | . | CASSLQGTSYNEQFF | TGCGCCAGCAGCTTACAGGGTACGTCCTACAATGAGCAGTTCTTC
TRBJ1-4 | TRBV2 | . | . | CASSARTVSPILFF | TGTGCCAGCAGCGCGAGGACAGTTTCACCGATACTGTTTTTT
TRBJ2-3 | TRBV5-6 | . | TRBD2 | CASSLAGPDTQYF | TGTGCCAGCAGCTTAGCGGGGCCAGATACGCAGTATTTT
TRBJ1-1 | TRBV19 | . | . | CASSIFVSNTEAFF | TGTGCCAGTAGTATCTTTGTTTCGAACACTGAAGCTTTCTTT
TRBJ1-5 | TRBV19 | . | TRBD1 | CASSLTGGAGDNQPQHF | TGTGCCAGTAGTCTGACAGGGGGCGCTGGGGACAATCAGCCCCAGCATTTT
TRBJ1-2 | TRBV27 | . | . | CASSFAANYGYTF | TGTGCCAGCAGTTTTGCGGCTAACTATGGCTACACCTTC
TRBJ1-3 | TRBV5-1 | . | . | CASKTGTTGNTIYF | TGCGCCAGCAAGACCGGGACAACTGGAAACACCATATATTTT
TRBJ2-7 | TRBV5-6 | once | TRBD1 | CASSLEGQSYEQYF | TGTGCCAGCAGCTTGGAGGGACAGTCCTACGAGCAGTACTTC
TRBJ1-2 | TRBV5-4 | few | TRBD1 | CASSLLVGQGSKNYGYTF | TGTGCCAGCAGCCTCTTGGTGGGACAGGGGTCGAAAAACTATGGCTACACCTTC
TRBJ1-2 | TRBV19 | . | . | CATFLSGYTF | TGTGCCACTTTCCTCTCTGGCTACACCTTC
TRBJ2-7 | TRBV6-5 | . | TRBD1 | CASSTLTGGVQQYF | TGTGCCAGCAGTACGCTGACAGGGGGGGTTCAGCAGTACTTC
TRBJ1-1 | TRBV30 | . | . | CALGEFEAFF | TGTGCCCTCGGGGAGTTTGAAGCTTTCTTT
TRBJ1-1 | TRBV4-3 | . | . | CASSPQGRTEAFF | TGCGCCAGCAGCCCGCAGGGAAGGACTGAAGCTTTCTTT
TRBJ1-5 | TRBV11-2 | . | . | CASSLGSGQPQHF | TGTGCCAGCAGCTTAGGATCAGGACAGCCCCAGCATTTT
TRBJ2-4 | TRBV30 | . | . | CAWSSEVAKNIQYF | TGTGCCTGGAGTAGTGAGGTAGCCAAAAACATTCAGTACTTC
TRBJ1-1 | TRBV5-8 | . | TRBD1 | CASTTGLNTEAFF | TGTGCCAGCACGACAGGGTTAAACACTGAAGCTTTCTTT
TRBJ1-2 | TRBV7-2 | . | . | CASSPGGSNYGYTF | TGTGCCAGCAGCCCCGGGGGATCTAACTATGGCTACACCTTC
TRBJ1-4 | TRBV18 | . | TRBD1 | CASSLNRGKEEKLFF | TGTGCCAGCTCACTCAACAGGGGGAAGGAGGAAAAACTGTTTTTT
TRBJ1-1 | TRBV27 | . | . | CASSLYDSVTEAFF | TGTGCCAGCAGTTTATATGATAGCGTGACGGAAGCTTTCTTT
TRBJ2-5 | TRBV7-2 | . | . | CASSPSAGSQETQYF | TGTGCCAGCAGCCCTAGCGCAGGGTCCCAAGAGACCCAGTACTTC
TRBJ1-5 | TRBV7-6 | . | . | CASSLVAGKGNQPQHF | TGTGCCAGCAGCTTAGTCGCAGGGAAGGGTAATCAGCCCCAGCATTTT
TRBJ1-2 | TRBV30 | . | . | CAWGGPGYTF | TGTGCCTGGGGGGGGCCAGGCTACACCTTC
TRBJ1-5 | TRBV18 | . | . | CASSPDSNSNQPQHF | TGTGCCAGCTCACCGGACAGCAATAGCAATCAGCCCCAGCATTTT
TRBJ2-2 | TRBV12-3/TRBV12-4 | . | . | CASSRGYTGELFF | TGTGCCAGCAGTAGAGGGTACACCGGGGAGCTGTTTTTT
TRBJ2-1 | TRBV21-1 | . | . | CASSKVGAGATLNEQFF | .
TRBJ1-2 | TRBV7-9 | once | . | CASSFRGNYGYTF | TGTGCCAGCAGCTTTAGGGGGAACTATGGCTACACCTTC
TRBJ2-7 | TRBV6-5 | many | TRBD2 | CASSYGAGGDEQYF | TGTGCCAGCAGTTACGGAGCGGGGGGCGACGAGCAGTACTTC
TRBJ1-6 | TRBV7-2 | . | . | CAGRGGNSPLHF | TGTGCCGGGCGGGGGGGGAATTCACCCCTCCACTTT
TRBJ2-7 | TRBV11-2 | . | . | CASSLEPAGSSYEQYF | TGTGCCAGCAGCTTAGAACCAGCCGGGAGCTCCTACGAGCAGTACTTC
TRBJ1-2 | TRBV29-1 | . | . | CSADGRGGYTF | TGCAGCGCCGACGGAAGGGGTGGCTACACCTTC
TRBJ2-1 | TRBV21-1 | . | . | CASSKAGQGPIEQFF | TGTGCCAGCAGCAAAGCTGGGCAGGGCCCTATTGAGCAGTTCTTC
TRBJ1-2 | TRBV4-3 | . | . | CASSQDGYGGTGYTF | TGCGCCAGCAGCCAAGATGGATATGGAGGGACGGGCTACACCTTC
TRBJ1-4 | TRBV4-3 | . | . | CASSQEALAKLFF | TGCGCCAGCAGCCAAGAAGCCCTTGCAAAACTGTTTTTT
TRBJ2-1 | TRBV6-1 | . | TRBD1 | CASSERWGQGRREQFF | TGTGCCAGCAGTGAACGGTGGGGACAGGGTCGTAGGGAGCAGTTCTTC
TRBJ1-1 | TRBV19 | . | . | CASSIPPGLMNTEAFF | TGTGCCAGTAGTATTCCTCCGGGACTTATGAACACTGAAGCTTTCTTT
TRBJ1-2 | TRBV7-3 | . | . | CASSSKHRYGYTF | TGTGCCAGCAGCTCGAAACACCGCTATGGCTACACCTTC
TRBJ1-6 | TRBV21-1 | . | . | CASSLWPRESPLHF | TGTGCCAGCAGCCTGTGGCCAAGGGAGTCACCCCTCCACTTT
TRBJ1-2 | TRBV19 | . | TRBD1 | CASRPQGAEGYGYTF | TGTGCCAGTAGACCACAGGGGGCAGAAGGCTATGGCTACACCTTC